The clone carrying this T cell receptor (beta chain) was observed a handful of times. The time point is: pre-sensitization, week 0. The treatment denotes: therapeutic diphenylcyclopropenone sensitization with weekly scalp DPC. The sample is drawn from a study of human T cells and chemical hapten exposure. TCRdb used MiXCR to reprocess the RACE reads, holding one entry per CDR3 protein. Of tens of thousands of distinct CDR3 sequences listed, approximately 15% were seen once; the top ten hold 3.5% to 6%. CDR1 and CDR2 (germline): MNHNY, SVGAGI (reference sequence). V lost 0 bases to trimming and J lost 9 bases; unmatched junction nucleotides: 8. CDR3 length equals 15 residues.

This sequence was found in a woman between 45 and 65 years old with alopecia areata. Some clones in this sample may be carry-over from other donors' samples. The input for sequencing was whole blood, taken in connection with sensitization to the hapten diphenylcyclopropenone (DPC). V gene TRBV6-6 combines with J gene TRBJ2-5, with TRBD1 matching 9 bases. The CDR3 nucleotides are TGTGCCAGCAGTTACTCGCCCGACAGGGGGACGGCCCAGTACTTC. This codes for CASSYSPDRGTAQYF.